A single sample gave rise to the 20 T cell receptor beta chains below, sequenced in a study of cytomegalovirus exposure and HLA in healthy donors. The PCR was carried out with 60 Vbeta primers and 13 Jbeta primers. Data came from immunoSEQ multiplex PCR; TCRdb stores just in-frame clones and leaves some out. Among more than 80,000 clones listed, around 70% were seen once. Sequenced sample: PBMCs. All receptors come from a boy between 10 and 17 years old in good health and CMV-seronegative.

Concerning this clone: Other DNA sequences in the same sample also yield this CDR3. The chain has TRBV7-9 and TRBJ1-1, with D possibly matching TRBD1 (6 bases). V dropped 3 bases and J dropped 4 bases, with 12 bases sitting between them. The CDR3 is 14 residues long. Per the germline V gene, CDR1 is SEHNR and CDR2 is FQNEAQ (reference sequence). The CDR3 protein is CASSFGGGGTEAFF. DNA of the CDR3: TGTGCCAGCAGCTTTGGGGGAGGGGGCACTGAAGCTTTCTTT.

A few counts support this clone. The chain combines TRBV5-1 with TRBJ2-7; D call uncertain. In germline, CDR1 is SGHRS, CDR2 YFSETQ. The CDR3 loop spans 12 amino acids. V was cut by 2 bases and J by 6 bases, with 9 bases left in between. This CDR3 is CASSLERGEQYF. CDR3 coding DNA: TGCGCCAGCAGCTTAGAACGAGGCGAGCAGTACTTC.

The chain has TRBV10-3 and TRBJ2-2; 8 bases line up with TRBD1. Unmatched junction bases numbered 1, after V lost 6 bases and J lost 1 base. Germline V gene data show CDR1 as ENHRY and CDR2 as SYGVKD. The CDR3 extends over 14 amino acids. CDR3 nucleotide sequence: TGTGCCATCAGGGGGACAGGGAACACCGGGGAGCTGTTTTTT. Translation gives CAIRGTGNTGELFF.

The chain has TRBV30 and TRBJ2-3; D call uncertain. The V end was cut by 0 bases, the J end by 0 bases, with 10 bases between. This CDR3 has 15 residues. CDR1 is GTSNPN, CDR2 SVGIG, per germline (reference sequence). The CDR3 is CAWSVLGRSTDTQYF. The CDR3 DNA reads TGTGCCTGGAGTGTACTTGGCAGGAGCACAGATACGCAGTATTTT.

This chain links TRBV4-1 with TRBJ2-1, with D unresolved. The length of the CDR3 is 13 residues. Looked up from germline, CDR1 is MGHRA and CDR2 is YSYEKL. V was shortened by 2 bases and J by 5 bases, with 7 bases between the two germline ends. The CDR3 loop reads CASSQPLNNEQFF. The CDR3, as DNA: TGCGCCAGCAGCCAACCTTTAAACAATGAGCAGTTCTTC.

V is TRBV18 and J is TRBJ2-5, with D possibly matching TRBD2 (6 bases). Trimming removed 2 bases from V and 5 bases from J, with 12 bases in between. There are 14 residues in the CDR3. CDR1 and CDR2 (germline): KGHSH, LQKENI. CDR3 DNA: TGTGCCAGCTCACCATCGGACTATTCTGAGACCCAGTACTTC. Translating it yields CASSPSDYSETQYF.

The chain combines TRBV6-5 with TRBJ1-1; D is uncertain. CDR1 and CDR2 from the germline V gene are MNHEY and SVGAGI. V lost 5 bases, J lost 14 bases, and 27 bases lay in between. The CDR3 is 15 residues long. The CDR3 bases are TGTGCCAGCAGTCCTATCCCAGGACTTTCCCGCCGACTCTTCTTT. Protein: CASSPIPGLSRRLFF.

The genes are TRBV5-4 and TRBJ2-2; D gene ambiguous. Germline V gene sequence: CDR1 SGHNT, CDR2 YYREEE (reference sequence). V lost 4 bases to trimming and J lost 6 bases, with 16 bases between them. This CDR3 has 15 amino acids. Here the CDR3 DNA reads TGTGCCAGCAGCCCCCAACCACTAACGTCCGGGGAGCTGTTTTTT. Translating it yields CASSPQPLTSGELFF.

The chain is built from TRBV5-1 and TRBJ2-3; weak D call: TRBD2 (5 bases). The CDR3 sequence is 15 residues long. The V and J ends lost 0 bases and 4 bases respectively, with 12 bases between them. The germline V gene has CDR1 SGHRS and CDR2 YFSETQ. CDR3 in amino acids: CASSLVASSSDTQYF. The CDR3 region has the DNA TGCGCCAGCAGCTTGGTAGCTAGCTCGTCAGATACGCAGTATTTT.

This clone was counted only a few times. CDR3 sequence (DNA): TGTGCCAGCAGTGAATTCGCGGGACAGCCTAAAAACATTCAGTACTTC. This codes for CASSEFAGQPKNIQYF. The chain uses TRBV6-1 and TRBJ2-4, with D perhaps TRBD1 (7 bases). V gave up 2 bases and J gave up 4 bases, with 15 bases separating them. The CDR3 runs to 16 residues. From germline, CDR1 is MNHNS and CDR2 SASEGT.

The chain carries TRBV27 and TRBJ1-5; TRBD1 is a possible D gene (6 bases). CDR3 length: 15 amino acids. Germline lookup yields CDR1 MNHEY and CDR2 SMNVEV (reference sequence). V lost 2 bases and J 1 base, leaving 9 bases between the germline ends. The CDR3 reads CASSLIQGSNQPQHF. The CDR3 bases are TGTGCCAGCAGTTTAATCCAGGGGAGCAATCAGCCCCAGCATTTT.

In this sample, this clone turned up a few times. The V call is TRBV5-1, the J call TRBJ1-2, with 10 bases that match TRBD1. With V trimmed by 4 bases and J by 8 bases, 11 bases remained unmatched. The CDR3 spans 15 residues. Germline V gives CDR1 SGHRS, CDR2 YFSETQ. The CDR3 protein is CASSPGTGAWSGYTF. The CDR3 coding sequence is TGCGCCAGCAGCCCCGGGACAGGGGCTTGGAGCGGCTACACCTTC. The full variable domain, with the rest looked up from reference TRBV5-1 and TRBJ1-2, is KAGVTQTPRYLIKTRGQQVTLSCSPISGHRSVSWYQQTPGQGLQFLFEYFSETQRNKGNFPGRFSGRQFSNSRSEMNVSTLELGDSALYLCASSPGTGAWSGYTFGSGTRLTVV.

This chain joins TRBV7-3 and TRBJ1-1; D is undetermined. Between the trimmed V and J ends, which lost 6 bases and 7 bases, there was a span of 15 bases. Germline loops: CDR1 SGHTA, CDR2 FQGTGA. This CDR3 contains 13 residues. The CDR3 region is CASRARGTDEAFF. In DNA, the CDR3 is TGTGCCAGCAGAGCACGGGGAACGGATGAAGCTTTCTTT.

V and J are TRBV2 and TRBJ2-7; D not certain. The CDR3 runs 12 residues. Germline CDR1 is SNHLY and CDR2 is FYNNEI. V was clipped by 2 bases and J by 4 bases, with 6 bases between them. The CDR3 DNA reads as TGTGCCAGCAGTGAACCGTCGTACGAGCAGTACTTC. It is translated as CASSEPSYEQYF.

The chain links TRBV27 to TRBJ1-1, with unresolved D. This CDR3 region has 12 residues. Trimming pared 2 bases from V and 7 bases from J, leaving 8 bases between. The germline CDR1 and CDR2 sequences are MNHEY and SMNVEV (reference sequence). The CDR3 sequence: CASSLGDGEAFF. The CDR3 region has the DNA TGTGCCAGCAGTTTAGGAGACGGTGAAGCTTTCTTT.

The chain combines TRBV30 with TRBJ1-5; 10 bases are a match to TRBD1. Unmatched junction bases numbered 3, after V lost 7 bases and J lost 3 bases. The length of the CDR3 is 13 residues. Germline loops: CDR1 GTSNPN, CDR2 SVGIG (reference sequence). CDR3 amino acids: CASGTGDNQPQHF. The DNA of the CDR3 is TGTGCCTCGGGGACAGGGGACAATCAGCCCCAGCATTTT. Complete variable domain (other parts from reference TRBV30 and TRBJ1-5): SQTIHQWPATLVQPVGSPLSLECTVEGTSNPNLYWYRQAAGRGLQLLFYSVGIGQISSEVPQNLSASRPQDRQFILSSKKLLLSDSGFYLCASGTGDNQPQHFGDGTRLSIL.

This chain uses TRBV4-1 with TRBJ2-3; D ambiguous. Trimming took off 3 bases at V and 5 bases at J, with 6 bases between the two ends. There are 12 residues in the CDR3. Germline CDR1 MGHRA, CDR2 YSYEKL. The CDR3: CASSHPGDTQYF. In DNA, the CDR3 is TGCGCCAGCAGCCATCCGGGAGATACGCAGTATTTT.

The chain is built from TRBV30 and TRBJ2-7; 7 bases agree with TRBD1. Germline-derived CDR1 and CDR2 are GTSNPN and SVGIG (reference sequence). V lost 4 bases and J lost 3; bases outside the gene matches: 3. This CDR3 has 12 amino acids. CDR3 loop: CAWTRDSYEQYF. Written as DNA, the CDR3 is TGTGCCTGGACCCGGGACAGCTACGAGCAGTACTTC.

This clone turned up a few times. The V call is TRBV28, the J call TRBJ2-7; D is perhaps TRBD2 (6 bases). In germline, CDR1 is MDHEN, CDR2 SYDVKM. V was trimmed by 5 bases and J by 5 bases, leaving 7 bases between them. The CDR3 is 11 residues long. This CDR3 is CASSLAHEQYF. CDR3 bases: TGTGCCAGCAGTCTAGCGCACGAGCAGTACTTC.

In its sample, this clone was seen a few times. The chain has TRBV11-3 and TRBJ2-2; the D gene is possibly TRBD2 (6 bases). There are 12 residues in the CDR3. Germline V gene lookup returns CDR1 SGHNT and CDR2 YENEEA. Between the trimmed V and J ends, which lost 4 bases and 13 bases, there was a span of 13 bases. The CDR3 nucleotides are TGTGCCAGCAGCTCCTATAGCGGCAGGCTGTTTTTT. It specifies CASSSYSGRLFF. Full variable domain (outside the CDR3, taken from reference TRBV11-3 and TRBJ2-2): EAGVVQSPRYKIIEKKQPVAFWCNPISGHNTLYWYLQNLGQGPELLIRYENEEAVDDSQLPKDRFSAERLKGVDSTLKIQPAELGDSAVYLCASSSYSGRLFFGEGSRLTVL.